Listed below are T cell receptor beta chains from one sample, sequenced in a study of T-cell reconstitution after alpha-beta-depleted transplantation in children. TCRdb re-called the PCR reads with MiXCR, one entry per CDR3 protein. Of about 610,000 distinct CDR3 sequences listed, 10% are singletons. The sample in question was PBMCs from the stem cell graft donor, obtained from the stem cell graft. The receptors derive from a human donor who donated a stem cell graft to a child with acute myeloid leukemia. Both conserved end residues are part of each CDR3. D genes are given only for firm matches. Only part of the rows carry a size: once, few, many, or a class if the clone is expanded.

D	V	size	J	DNA	CDR3
TRBD2	TRBV5-1	NA	TRBJ2-7	TGCGCCAGCACCCCTTCGTCGGGGGGCTACGAGCAGTACTTC	CASTPSSGGYEQYF
NA	TRBV20-1	NA	TRBJ1-3	TGCAGTGCCGTTCCGGTACTCTCTGGAAACACCATATATTTT	CSAVPVLSGNTIYF
NA	TRBV20-1	many	TRBJ1-1	TGCAGTGCTAGATCTGCACCCCCAATGAACACTGAAGCTTTCTTT	CSARSAPPMNTEAFF
TRBD2	TRBV5-5	NA	TRBJ2-5	TGTGCCAGCAGCTTGTTCCGGACTAGCGGGGTCAGAGGGACCCAGTACTTC	CASSLFRTSGVRGTQYF
TRBD2	TRBV6-2/TRBV6-3	few	TRBJ2-1	TGTGCCAGCACAATTCGACTAGCGGGAGCTCAGGAGCAGTTCTTC	CASTIRLAGAQEQFF
TRBD1	TRBV12-3/TRBV12-4	many	TRBJ1-2	TGTGCCAGCAGCAGACAGGGGGCGGGTGGCTACACCTTC	CASSRQGAGGYTF
TRBD1	TRBV27	NA	TRBJ1-2	TGTGCCAGCAGTCCATCCGGGACAGGGCGAGGAGACACCTTC	CASSPSGTGRGDTF
TRBD2	TRBV29-1	many	TRBJ2-7	TGCAGCGTGATGACTAGCGGGAGTAACGAGCAGTACTTC	CSVMTSGSNEQYF
TRBD2	TRBV5-1	many	TRBJ2-2	TGCGCCAGCAGCTTGGAGACTAGCGGCACCGGGGAGCTGTTTTTT	CASSLETSGTGELFF
NA	TRBV10-3	NA	TRBJ2-1	TGTGCCATCAGTGAGAGGGCCAATACAGGCAATGAGCAGTTCTTC	CAISERANTGNEQFF
NA	TRBV9	NA	TRBJ2-7	TGTGCCAGCAGCGTAGGTACAGGCAACTACGAGCAGTACTTC	CASSVGTGNYEQYF
TRBD2	TRBV6-5	NA	TRBJ2-7	TGTGCCAACAGTTACACCCTTACTAGCGGGGGACCGTACGAGCAGTACTTC	CANSYTLTSGGPYEQYF
NA	TRBV18	many	TRBJ1-1	TGTGCCAGCTCACCCCCGAACACTGAAGCTTTCTTT	CASSPPNTEAFF
TRBD2	TRBV9	many	TRBJ2-7	TGTGCCAGCAGCGAGGGACTACTCTCCTACGAGCAGTACTTC	CASSEGLLSYEQYF
TRBD1	TRBV18	few	TRBJ2-2	TGTGCCAGCTACAGGGGCGGCTCTTGGAACACCGGGGAGCTGTTTTTT	CASYRGGSWNTGELFF
TRBD1	TRBV20-1	many	TRBJ1-2	TGCAGTGCTGGGACAGGGCAGAGCTATGGCTACACCTTC	CSAGTGQSYGYTF
NA	TRBV6-1	NA	TRBJ2-5	TGTGCCAGCAGCCAGGTTCCCGGACAGACTAAAGAGACCCAGTACTTC	CASSQVPGQTKETQYF
NA	TRBV15	many	TRBJ1-5	TGTGCCACCAGCCCGACGAGCTTGAGCAATCAGCCCCAGCATTTT	CATSPTSLSNQPQHF
TRBD2	TRBV7-8	NA	TRBJ2-6	TGTGCCAGCAGCTTAGGGACTAGACTCTCTGGGGCCAACGTCCTGACTTTC	CASSLGTRLSGANVLTF
TRBD1	TRBV28	few	TRBJ2-7	TGTGCCAGCAGTTTATGGGACAGGCTTTACTACGAGCAGTACTTC	CASSLWDRLYYEQYF
TRBD2	TRBV20-1	NA	TRBJ2-1	TGCTGTGCTAGAGTTAGTGGCTCTAGCGGGCCTTACAATGAGCAGTTCTTC	CCARVSGSSGPYNEQFF
NA	TRBV6-1	NA	TRBJ1-2	TGTGCCAGCAGTACAGGAGGGAGTGGGGGCTACACCTTC	CASSTGGSGGYTF
TRBD1	TRBV9	many	TRBJ1-1	TGTGCCAGCAGCGGGGACAGGGGTGGCGCGGCTGAAGCTTTCTTT	CASSGDRGGAAEAFF
NA	TRBV12-3/TRBV12-4	NA	TRBJ2-7	TGTGCCAGCAGCAGGATGACCTACGAGCAGTACTTC	CASSRMTYEQYF
NA	TRBV6-2/TRBV6-3	many	TRBJ2-1	TGTGCCACCGGGCGAGAGGCCTACTGGAATGAGCAGTTCTTC	CATGREAYWNEQFF
TRBD2	TRBV29-1	NA	TRBJ2-7	TGCAGCGTAGGAGCGGGAGATCGTACCTACGAGCAGTACTTC	CSVGAGDRTYEQYF
NA	TRBV7-8	NA	TRBJ2-2	TGTGCCAGCAGTTACCGGGACTACACCGGGGAGCTGTTTTTT	CASSYRDYTGELFF
NA	TRBV20-1	many	TRBJ2-3	TGCAGTGCTCATACCCGAGATACGCAGTATTTT	CSAHTRDTQYF
NA	TRBV29-1	many	TRBJ2-2	TGCAGCGTTGGGAACGGGGAGCTGTTTTTT	CSVGNGELFF
TRBD2	TRBV7-2	few	TRBJ2-7	TGTGCCAGCAGCGGTATCCTAGCGGGAGGGCCCCACGAGCAGTACTTC	CASSGILAGGPHEQYF